This TCR beta chain emerged from a study of post-analysis software for immune sequencing data (dated by TCRdb to between 2014 and 2016). Describing the broader study: Relapsing-remitting, secondary progressive and progressive-relapsing multiple sclerosis were recorded as disease courses, and subtype annotation was lacking for some patients. Patient repertoires were compared against roughly 12 previously published healthy control repertoires from donors aged roughly 6 to 28 years. A subset of samples was prepared in parallel using single-end sample barcoding, then pooled and co-amplified after Illumina adapter ligation.

Libraries were constructed by PCR. The data were produced on an Illumina HiSeq 2500. Unique molecular identifiers were incorporated into TCR beta cDNA libraries to reduce PCR and sequencing biases. About 0.5 million cDNA molecules were obtained for every 1 to 10 million input T cells, so each molecule roughly corresponded to one T cell. The patient libraries were prepared and sequenced with the same protocol used for the earlier healthy control dataset. Samples belonging to the same batch were prepared together, multiplexed and sequenced on a shared HiSeq lane. On the authors' methods: Raw barcoded reads were processed with MIGEC, discarding single-read molecular identifier groups before consensus assembly and CDR3 extraction. VDJtools was used for post-analysis of the clonotype tables, and diversity was normalized by down-sampling every dataset to the size of the smallest sample. Repertoire overlap clustering matched CDR3 amino acid but not nucleotide sequences to correct batch-related cross-sample contamination. TCRdb's own reprocessing of the public reads used fastp at Q25 and MiXCR and kept productive beta chains. Here each entry gathers all rows of one CDR3 protein and keeps the most common genes and DNA. The V and J calls and clone size are TCRdb's, not the authors'. This sample lists under 200,000 distinct CDR3 sequences; roughly 28% were detected once. Of the sample, less than 4% is held by the ten largest clones.

TCR beta repertoires were profiled from peripheral blood of roughly twelve young patients with multiple sclerosis to demonstrate the VDJtools post-analysis software. The multiple sclerosis patients were children and adolescents between roughly 6 and 17 years of age. What the work shows at the level of the full study, not this receptor alone: Patients showed significantly higher frequencies than controls for five TRBV segments, among them TRBV5-6, TRBV5-1 and TRBV20-1. Normalized Chao1 diversity was significantly lower in multiple sclerosis patients than controls, suggesting substantial peripheral T-cell clonal expansion. The control group was slightly older than the multiple sclerosis patient group. Direct clustering with F measure showed strong co-clustering of samples prepared in the same batch, prompting a batch-effect correction.

In the germline V gene (reference sequence), CDR1 corresponds to MNHNY and CDR2 to SVGAGI. The CDR3 runs 14 amino acids, cysteine and phenylalanine included. This entry keeps only the CDR3 DNA: 42 bases, framed from base 1. V is clipped by 6 bases and J by 1 base, and the sequence between their germline boundaries is 13 bases long. In its sample, this clonotype was seen many times. Its antigen remains undetermined. One base away there is no much larger clone; base qualities are not given. This clonotype was obtained from a girl aged 2 to 17 with multiple sclerosis. The sequenced sample was blood. The rearrangement combines TRBV6-6 with TRBJ2-7, and the D gene may be TRBD1, 6 bases matching. For the CDR3, the sequence is CASSYTGFSYEQYF. The nucleotides are TGTGCCAGCAGCTATACAGGGTTTTCCTACGAGCAGTACTTC.